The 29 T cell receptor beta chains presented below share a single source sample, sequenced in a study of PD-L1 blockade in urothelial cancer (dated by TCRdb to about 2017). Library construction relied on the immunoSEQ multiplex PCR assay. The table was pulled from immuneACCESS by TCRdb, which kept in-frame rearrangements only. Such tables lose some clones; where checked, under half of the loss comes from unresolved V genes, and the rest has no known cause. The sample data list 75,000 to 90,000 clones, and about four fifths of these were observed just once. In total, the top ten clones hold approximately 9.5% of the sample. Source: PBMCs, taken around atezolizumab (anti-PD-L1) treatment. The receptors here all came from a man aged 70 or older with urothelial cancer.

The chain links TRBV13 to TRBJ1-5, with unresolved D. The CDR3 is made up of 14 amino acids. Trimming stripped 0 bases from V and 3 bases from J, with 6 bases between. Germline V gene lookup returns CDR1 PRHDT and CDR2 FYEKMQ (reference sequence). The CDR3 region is CASSLGEINQPQHF. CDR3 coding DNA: TGTGCCAGCAGCTTAGGGGAGATCAATCAGCCCCAGCATTTT.

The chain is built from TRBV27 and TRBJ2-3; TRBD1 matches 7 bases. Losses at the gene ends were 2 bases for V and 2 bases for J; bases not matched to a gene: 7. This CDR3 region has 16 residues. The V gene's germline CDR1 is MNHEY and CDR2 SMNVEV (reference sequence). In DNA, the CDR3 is TGTGCCAGCAGTTTAGGATGGGACAGTTACACAGATACGCAGTATTTT. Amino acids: CASSLGWDSYTDTQYF.

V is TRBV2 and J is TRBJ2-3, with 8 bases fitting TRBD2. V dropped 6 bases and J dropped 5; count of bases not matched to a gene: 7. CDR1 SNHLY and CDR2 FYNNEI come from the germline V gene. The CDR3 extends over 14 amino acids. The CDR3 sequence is CASSGTSGGDTQYF. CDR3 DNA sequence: TGTGCCAGCAGCGGGACTAGTGGGGGAGATACGCAGTATTTT.

The CDR3 spells CASSPGAGLDEQYF. The DNA for the CDR3 is TGTGCCAGCAGTCCAGGCGCGGGACTCGACGAGCAGTACTTC. The chain carries TRBV7-6 and TRBJ2-7; D is possibly TRBD2 (6 bases). There are 14 residues in the CDR3. With 6 bases removed from V and 5 bases from J, the gap between germline ends came to 17 bases. Germline V lookup: CDR1 SGHVS, CDR2 FNYEAQ.

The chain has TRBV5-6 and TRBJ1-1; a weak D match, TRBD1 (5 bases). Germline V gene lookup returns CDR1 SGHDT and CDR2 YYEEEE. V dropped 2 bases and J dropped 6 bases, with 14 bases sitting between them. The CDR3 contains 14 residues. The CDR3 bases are TGTGCCAGCAGCTTAGGGGTTTTGGAGTCTGAAGCTTTCTTT. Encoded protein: CASSLGVLESEAFF.

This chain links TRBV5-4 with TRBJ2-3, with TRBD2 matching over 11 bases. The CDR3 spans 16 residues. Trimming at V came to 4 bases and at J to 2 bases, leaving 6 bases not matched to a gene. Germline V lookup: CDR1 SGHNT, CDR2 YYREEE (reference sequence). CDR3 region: CASSQRTSGYTDTQYF. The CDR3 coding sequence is TGTGCCAGCAGCCAAAGGACTAGCGGGTACACAGATACGCAGTATTTT.

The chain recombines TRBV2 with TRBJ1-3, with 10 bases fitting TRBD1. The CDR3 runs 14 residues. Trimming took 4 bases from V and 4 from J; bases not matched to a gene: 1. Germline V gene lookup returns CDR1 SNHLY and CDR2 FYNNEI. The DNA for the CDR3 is TGTGCCAGCAGTGGACAGGGGGCGGGAAACACCATATATTTT. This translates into CASSGQGAGNTIYF. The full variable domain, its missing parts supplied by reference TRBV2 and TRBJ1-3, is EPEVTQTPSHQVTQMGQEVILRCVPISNHLYFYWYRQILGQKVEFLVSFYNNEISEKSEIFDDQFSVERPDGSNFTLKIRSTKLEDSAMYFCASSGQGAGNTIYFGEGSWLTVV.

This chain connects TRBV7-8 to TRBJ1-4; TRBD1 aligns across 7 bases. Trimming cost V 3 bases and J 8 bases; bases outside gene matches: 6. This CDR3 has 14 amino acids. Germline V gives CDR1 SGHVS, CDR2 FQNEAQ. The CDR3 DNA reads TGTGCCAGCAGCTTTCTAGGGGGCGGAGAAAAACTGTTTTTT. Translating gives CASSFLGGGEKLFF.

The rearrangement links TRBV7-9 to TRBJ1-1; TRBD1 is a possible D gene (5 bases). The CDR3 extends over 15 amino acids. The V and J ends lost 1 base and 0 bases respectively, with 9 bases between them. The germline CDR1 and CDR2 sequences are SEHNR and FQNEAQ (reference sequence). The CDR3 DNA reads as TGTGCCAGCAGCTTAGGTGGGGCAATGAACACTGAAGCTTTCTTT. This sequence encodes CASSLGGAMNTEAFF.

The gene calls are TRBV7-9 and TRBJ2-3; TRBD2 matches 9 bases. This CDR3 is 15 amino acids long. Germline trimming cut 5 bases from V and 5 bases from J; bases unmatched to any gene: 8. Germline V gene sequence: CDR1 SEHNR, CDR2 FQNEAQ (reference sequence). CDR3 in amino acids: CASSSPSGIRDTQYF. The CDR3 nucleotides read TGTGCCAGCAGCAGCCCTAGCGGGATCCGAGATACGCAGTATTTT. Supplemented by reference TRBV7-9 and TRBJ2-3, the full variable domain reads DTGVSQNPRHKITKRGQNVTFRCDPISEHNRLYWYRQTLGQGPEFLTYFQNEAQLEKSRLLSDRFSAERPKGSFSTLEIQRTEQGDSAMYLCASSSPSGIRDTQYFGPGTRLTVL.

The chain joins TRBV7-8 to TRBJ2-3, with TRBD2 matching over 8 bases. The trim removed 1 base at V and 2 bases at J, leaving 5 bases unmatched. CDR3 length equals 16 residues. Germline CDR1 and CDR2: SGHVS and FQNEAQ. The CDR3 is CASSLVTSGNTDTQYF. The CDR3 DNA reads TGTGCCAGCAGCTTAGTCACTAGCGGAAACACAGATACGCAGTATTTT.

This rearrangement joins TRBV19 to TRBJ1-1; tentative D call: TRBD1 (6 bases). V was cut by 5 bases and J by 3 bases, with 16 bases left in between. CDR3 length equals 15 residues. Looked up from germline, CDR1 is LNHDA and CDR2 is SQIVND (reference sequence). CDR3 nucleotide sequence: TGTGCCAGTAGTCTCACCTACAGGGTGCACACTGAAGCTTTCTTT. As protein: CASSLTYRVHTEAFF.

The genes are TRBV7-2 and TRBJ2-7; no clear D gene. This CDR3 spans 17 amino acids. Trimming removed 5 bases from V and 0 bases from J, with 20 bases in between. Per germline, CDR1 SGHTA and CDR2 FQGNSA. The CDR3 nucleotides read TGTGCCAGCAGCCTGGAAAGAGGCGGAAGGATCTCCTACGAGCAGTACTTC. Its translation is CASSLERGGRISYEQYF.

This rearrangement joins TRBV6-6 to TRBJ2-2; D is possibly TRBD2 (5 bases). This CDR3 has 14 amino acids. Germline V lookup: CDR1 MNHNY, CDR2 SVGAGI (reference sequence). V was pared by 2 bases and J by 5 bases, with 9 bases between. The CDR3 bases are TGTGCCAGCAGTTACCCCGAGCGGACCGGGGAGCTGTTTTTT. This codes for CASSYPERTGELFF.

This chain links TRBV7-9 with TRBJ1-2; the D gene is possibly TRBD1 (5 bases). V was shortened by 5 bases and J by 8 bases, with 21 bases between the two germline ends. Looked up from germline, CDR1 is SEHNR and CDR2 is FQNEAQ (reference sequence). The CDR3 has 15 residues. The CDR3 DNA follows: TGTGCCAGCAGCCCGCTCGGGGAGGGGATGAGGGGCTACACCTTC. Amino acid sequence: CASSPLGEGMRGYTF.

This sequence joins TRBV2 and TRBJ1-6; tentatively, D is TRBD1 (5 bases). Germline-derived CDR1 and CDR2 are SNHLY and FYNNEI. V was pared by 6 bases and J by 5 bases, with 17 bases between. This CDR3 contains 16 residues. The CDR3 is CASSIQSAGHNSPLHF. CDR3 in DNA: TGTGCCAGCAGCATCCAATCGGCAGGGCATAATTCACCCCTCCACTTT.

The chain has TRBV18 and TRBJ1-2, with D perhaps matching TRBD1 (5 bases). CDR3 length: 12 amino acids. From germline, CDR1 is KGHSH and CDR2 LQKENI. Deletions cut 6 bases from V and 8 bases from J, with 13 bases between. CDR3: CASSPTEGGYTF. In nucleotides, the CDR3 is TGTGCCAGCTCCCCGACAGAAGGGGGCTACACCTTC.

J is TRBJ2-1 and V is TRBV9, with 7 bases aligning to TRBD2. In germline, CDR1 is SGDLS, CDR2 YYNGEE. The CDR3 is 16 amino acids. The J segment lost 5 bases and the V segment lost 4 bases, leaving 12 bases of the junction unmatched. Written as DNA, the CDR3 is TGTGCCAGCAGCTCGGGAGTTTCGGGAGGAAACAATGAGCAGTTCTTC. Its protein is CASSSGVSGGNNEQFF. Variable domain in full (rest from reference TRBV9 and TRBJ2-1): DSGVTQTPKHLITATGQRVTLRCSPRSGDLSVYWYQQSLDQGLQFLIQYYNGEERAKGNILERFSAQQFPDLHSELNLSSLELGDSALYFCASSSGVSGGNNEQFFGPGTRLTVL.

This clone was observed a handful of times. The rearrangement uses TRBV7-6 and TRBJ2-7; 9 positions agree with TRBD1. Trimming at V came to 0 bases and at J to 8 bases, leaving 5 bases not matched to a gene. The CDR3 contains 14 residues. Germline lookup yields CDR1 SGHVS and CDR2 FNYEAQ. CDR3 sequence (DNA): TGTGCCAGCAGCTTAGCCGTCGGACAGGGGAAGCAGTACTTC. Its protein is CASSLAVGQGKQYF. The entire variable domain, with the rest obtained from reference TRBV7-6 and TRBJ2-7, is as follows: GAGVSQSPRYKVTKRGQDVALRCDPISGHVSLYWYRQALGQGPEFLTYFNYEAQQDKSGLPNDRFSAERPEGSISTLTIQRTEQRDSAMYRCASSLAVGQGKQYFGPGTRLTVT.

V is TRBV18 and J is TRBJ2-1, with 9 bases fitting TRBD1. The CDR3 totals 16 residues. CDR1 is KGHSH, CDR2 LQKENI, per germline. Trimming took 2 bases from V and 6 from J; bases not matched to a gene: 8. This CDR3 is CASSPNRQGVSNEQFF. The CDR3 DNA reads TGTGCCAGCTCACCAAACCGACAGGGGGTCTCCAATGAGCAGTTCTTC.

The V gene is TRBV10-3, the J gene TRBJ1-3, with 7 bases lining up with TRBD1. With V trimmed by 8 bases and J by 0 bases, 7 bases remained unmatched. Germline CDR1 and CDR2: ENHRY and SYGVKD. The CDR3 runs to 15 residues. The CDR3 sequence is CAIGTDKNSGNTIYF. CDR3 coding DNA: TGTGCCATCGGGACAGACAAAAACTCTGGAAACACCATATATTTT.

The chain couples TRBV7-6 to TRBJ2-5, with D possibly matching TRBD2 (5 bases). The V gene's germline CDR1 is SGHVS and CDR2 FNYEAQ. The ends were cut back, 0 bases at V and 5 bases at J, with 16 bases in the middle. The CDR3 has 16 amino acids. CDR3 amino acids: CASSLAYRSSGETQYF. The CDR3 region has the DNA TGTGCCAGCAGCTTAGCCTATAGGTCGTCGGGGGAGACCCAGTACTTC.

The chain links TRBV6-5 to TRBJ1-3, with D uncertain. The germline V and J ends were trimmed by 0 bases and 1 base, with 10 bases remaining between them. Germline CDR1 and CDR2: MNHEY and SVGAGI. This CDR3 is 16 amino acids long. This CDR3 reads CASSYSVFRSGNTIYF. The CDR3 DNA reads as TGTGCCAGCAGTTACTCGGTGTTTCGGTCTGGAAACACCATATATTTT.

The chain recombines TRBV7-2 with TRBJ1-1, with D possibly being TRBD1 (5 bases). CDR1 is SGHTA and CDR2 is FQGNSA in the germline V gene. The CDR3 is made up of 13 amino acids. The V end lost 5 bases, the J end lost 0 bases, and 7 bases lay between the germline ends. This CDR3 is CASSRQMNTEAFF. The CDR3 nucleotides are TGTGCCAGCAGCCGACAGATGAACACTGAAGCTTTCTTT.

CDR3 sequence: CASSYRAGSNQPQHF. The CDR3 DNA reads TGTGCCAGCAGTTACCGCGCAGGGAGCAATCAGCCCCAGCATTTT. This chain uses TRBV6-5 with TRBJ1-5; TRBD1 is a possible D gene (5 bases). Trimming shortened V by 2 bases and J by 1 base, and 9 bases separated the two germline ends. The CDR3 is 15 residues long. Germline CDR1 is MNHEY and CDR2 is SVGAGI.

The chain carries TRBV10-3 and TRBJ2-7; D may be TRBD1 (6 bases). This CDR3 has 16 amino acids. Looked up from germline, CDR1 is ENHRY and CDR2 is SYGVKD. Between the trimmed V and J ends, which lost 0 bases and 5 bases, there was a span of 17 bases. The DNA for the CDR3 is TGTGCCATCAGTGAGTCGAGTGCGGACAGCTTGGACGAGCAGTACTTC. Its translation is CAISESSADSLDEQYF.

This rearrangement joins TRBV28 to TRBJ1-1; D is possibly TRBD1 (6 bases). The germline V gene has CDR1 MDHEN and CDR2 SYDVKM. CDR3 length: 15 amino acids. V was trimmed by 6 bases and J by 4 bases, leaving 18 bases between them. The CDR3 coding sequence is TGTGCCAGCAGATCCCTAGGTACAGGGACCACTGAAGCTTTCTTT. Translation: CASRSLGTGTTEAFF.

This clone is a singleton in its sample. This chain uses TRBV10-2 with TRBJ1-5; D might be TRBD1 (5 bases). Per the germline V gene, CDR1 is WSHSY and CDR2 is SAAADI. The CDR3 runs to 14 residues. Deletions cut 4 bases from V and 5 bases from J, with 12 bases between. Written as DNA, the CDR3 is TGCGCCAGCAGTGGGGGGGGAAGCTATCAGCCCCAGCATTTT. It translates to CASSGGGSYQPQHF.

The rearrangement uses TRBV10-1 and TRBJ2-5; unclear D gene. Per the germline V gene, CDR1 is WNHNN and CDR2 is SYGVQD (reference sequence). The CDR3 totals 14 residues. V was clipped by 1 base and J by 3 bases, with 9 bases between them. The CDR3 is CASSECQVEETQYF. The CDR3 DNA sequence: TGCGCCAGCAGTGAGTGTCAGGTTGAAGAGACCCAGTACTTC.